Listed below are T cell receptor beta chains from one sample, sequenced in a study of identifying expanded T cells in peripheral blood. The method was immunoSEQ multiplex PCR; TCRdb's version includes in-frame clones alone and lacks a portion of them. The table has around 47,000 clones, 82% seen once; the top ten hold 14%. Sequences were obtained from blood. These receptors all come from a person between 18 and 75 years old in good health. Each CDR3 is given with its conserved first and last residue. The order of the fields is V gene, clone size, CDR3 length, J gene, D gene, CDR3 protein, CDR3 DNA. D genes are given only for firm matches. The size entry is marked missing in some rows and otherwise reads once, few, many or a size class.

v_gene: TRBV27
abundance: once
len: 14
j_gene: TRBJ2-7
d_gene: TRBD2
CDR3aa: CASSFSGSSNEQYF
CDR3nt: TGTGCCAGCTCTTTCAGCGGGAGTTCCAACGAGCAGTACTTC

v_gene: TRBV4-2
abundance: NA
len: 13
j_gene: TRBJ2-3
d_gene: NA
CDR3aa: CASSASGTDTQYF
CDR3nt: TGTGCCAGCAGCGCGTCTGGTACAGATACGCAGTATTTT

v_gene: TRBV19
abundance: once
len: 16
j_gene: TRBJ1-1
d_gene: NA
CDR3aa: CASSIWGTHRNTEAFF
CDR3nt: TGTGCCAGTAGTATTTGGGGGACCCATAGGAACACTGAAGCTTTCTTT

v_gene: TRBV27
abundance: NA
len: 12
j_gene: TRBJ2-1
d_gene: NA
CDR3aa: CASSWGRGEQFF
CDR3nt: TGTGCCAGCAGCTGGGGGCGGGGTGAGCAGTTCTTC

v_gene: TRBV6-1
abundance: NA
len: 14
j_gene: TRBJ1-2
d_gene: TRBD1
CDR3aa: CASSETGAFYGYTF
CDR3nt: TGTGCCAGCAGTGAGACAGGGGCGTTCTATGGCTACACCTTC

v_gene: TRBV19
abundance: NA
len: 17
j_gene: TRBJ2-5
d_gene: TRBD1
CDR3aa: CASSTGQGAIERGTQYF
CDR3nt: TGTGCCAGTAGTACCGGACAGGGGGCGATAGAAAGGGGGACCCAGTACTTC

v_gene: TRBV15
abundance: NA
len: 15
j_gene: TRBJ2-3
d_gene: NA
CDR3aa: CATSRDQDRTDTQYF
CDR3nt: TGTGCCACCAGCAGAGATCAGGACAGAACAGATACGCAGTATTTT

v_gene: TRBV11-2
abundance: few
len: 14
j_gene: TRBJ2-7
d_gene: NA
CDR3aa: CASSLGPAYGEQYF
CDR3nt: TGTGCCAGCAGCTTAGGGCCAGCTTACGGCGAGCAGTACTTC

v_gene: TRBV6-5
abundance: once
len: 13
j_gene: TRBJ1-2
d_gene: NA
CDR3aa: CASRPTGLGGYTF
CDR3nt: TGTGCCAGCAGGCCCACAGGGCTAGGGGGCTACACCTTC

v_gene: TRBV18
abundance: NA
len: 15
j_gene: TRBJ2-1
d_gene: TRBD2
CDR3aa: CASSGGGRAQYEQFF
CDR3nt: TGTGCCAGCTCCGGCGGAGGGAGGGCCCAATATGAGCAGTTCTTC

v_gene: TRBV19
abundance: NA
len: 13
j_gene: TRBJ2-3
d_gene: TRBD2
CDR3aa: CASKTSVADTQYF
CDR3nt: TGTGCCAGCAAGACTAGCGTCGCAGATACGCAGTATTTT

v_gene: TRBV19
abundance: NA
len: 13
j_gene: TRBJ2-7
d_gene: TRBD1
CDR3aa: CASEGQGAQEQYF
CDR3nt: TGTGCCAGTGAGGGACAGGGGGCGCAGGAGCAGTACTTC

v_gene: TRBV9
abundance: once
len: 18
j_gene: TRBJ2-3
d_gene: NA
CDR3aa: CASSHPSWGVGRGDTQYF
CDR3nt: TGTGCCAGCAGCCATCCCTCCTGGGGGGTGGGGAGAGGAGATACGCAGTATTTT

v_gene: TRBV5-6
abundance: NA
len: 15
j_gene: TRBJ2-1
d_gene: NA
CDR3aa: CASSFRGSSYNEQFF
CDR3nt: TGTGCCAGCAGCTTTCGGGGGTCCTCCTACAATGAGCAGTTCTTC

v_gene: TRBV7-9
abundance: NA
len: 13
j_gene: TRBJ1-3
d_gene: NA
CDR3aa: CASSQGLGNTIYF
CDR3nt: TGTGCCAGCAGTCAGGGCCTTGGAAACACCATATATTTT

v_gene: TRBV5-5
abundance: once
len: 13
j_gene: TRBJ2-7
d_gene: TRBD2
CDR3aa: CASTTSGRDEQYF
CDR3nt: TGTGCCAGCACCACTAGCGGGAGGGATGAGCAGTACTTC

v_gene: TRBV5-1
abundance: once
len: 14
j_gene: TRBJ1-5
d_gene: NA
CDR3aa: CASSFDNSNQPQHF
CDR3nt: TGCGCCAGCAGCTTTGACAATAGCAATCAGCCCCAGCATTTT

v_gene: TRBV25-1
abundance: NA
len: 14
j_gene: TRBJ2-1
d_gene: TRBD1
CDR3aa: CASSEGQGAWEQFF
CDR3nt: TGTGCCAGCAGCGAGGGACAGGGGGCTTGGGAGCAGTTCTTC

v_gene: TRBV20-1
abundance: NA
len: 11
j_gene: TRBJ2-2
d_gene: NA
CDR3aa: CSARVTGELFF
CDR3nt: TGCAGTGCTAGAGTCACCGGGGAGCTGTTTTTT

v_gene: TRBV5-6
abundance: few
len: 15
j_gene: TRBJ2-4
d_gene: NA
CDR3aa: CASSTASGNQNIQYF
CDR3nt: TGTGCCAGCAGCACCGCCAGCGGAAACCAAAACATTCAGTACTTC

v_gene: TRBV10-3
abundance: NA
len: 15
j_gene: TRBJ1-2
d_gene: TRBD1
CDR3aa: CAISGSGTGGGGYTF
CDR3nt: TGTGCCATCAGTGGTTCCGGGACAGGGGGCGGTGGCTACACCTTC

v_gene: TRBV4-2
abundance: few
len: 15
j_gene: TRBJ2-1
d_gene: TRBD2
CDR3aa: CASSQGLAGNNEQFF
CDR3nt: TGTGCCAGCAGCCAGGGACTAGCGGGGAACAATGAGCAGTTCTTC

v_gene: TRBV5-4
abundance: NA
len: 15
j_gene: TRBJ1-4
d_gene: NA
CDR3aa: CASSLDGNTNEKLFF
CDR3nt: TGTGCCAGCAGCTTAGATGGTAACACTAATGAAAAACTGTTTTTT

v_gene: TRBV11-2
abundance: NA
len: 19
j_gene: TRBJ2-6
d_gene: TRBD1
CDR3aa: CASSPGTGQGASGANVLTF
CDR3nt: TGTGCCAGCAGCCCTGGGACGGGACAGGGGGCATCCGGGGCCAACGTCCTGACTTTC

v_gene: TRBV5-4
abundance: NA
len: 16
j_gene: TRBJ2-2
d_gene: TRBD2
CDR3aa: CASSLASGRLTGELFF
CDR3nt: TGTGCCAGCAGCTTGGCTAGCGGGAGGTTAACCGGGGAGCTGTTTTTT

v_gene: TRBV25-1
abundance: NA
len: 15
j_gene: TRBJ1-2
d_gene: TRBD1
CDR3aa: CASSGDRELTNGYTF
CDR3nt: TGTGCCAGCAGTGGGGACAGGGAACTCACGAATGGCTACACCTTC

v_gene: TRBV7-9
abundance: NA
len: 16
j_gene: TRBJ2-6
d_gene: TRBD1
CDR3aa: CAMDRPGHPGANVLTF
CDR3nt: TGTGCCATGGACAGGCCGGGGCATCCTGGGGCCAACGTCCTGACTTTC

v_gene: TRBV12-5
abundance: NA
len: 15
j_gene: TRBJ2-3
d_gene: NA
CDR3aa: CASGLFDLGRDTQYF
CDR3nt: TGTGCTAGTGGTTTGTTCGATCTCGGACGGGATACGCAGTATTTT

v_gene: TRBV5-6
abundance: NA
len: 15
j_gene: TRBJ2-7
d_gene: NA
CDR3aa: CASSLYQGLGYEQYF
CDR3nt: TGTGCCAGCAGCTTATATCAGGGCCTGGGGTACGAGCAGTACTTC

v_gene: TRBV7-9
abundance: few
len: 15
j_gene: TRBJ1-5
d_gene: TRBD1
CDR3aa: CASSLTGGVNQPQHF
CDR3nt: TGTGCCAGCAGCCTCACAGGGGGGGTTAATCAGCCCCAGCATTTT

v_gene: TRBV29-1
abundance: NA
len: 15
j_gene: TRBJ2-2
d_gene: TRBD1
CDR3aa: CSVVVRQGLTGELFF
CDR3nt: TGCAGCGTTGTCGTTCGACAGGGTTTGACCGGGGAGCTGTTTTTT

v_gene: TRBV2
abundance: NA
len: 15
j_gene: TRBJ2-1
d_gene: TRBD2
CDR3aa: CASSEGGGGADEQFF
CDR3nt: TGTGCCAGCAGTGAAGGTGGCGGGGGGGCCGATGAGCAGTTCTTC

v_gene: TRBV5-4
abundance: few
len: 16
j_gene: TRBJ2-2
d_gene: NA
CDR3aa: CASSPPNSKGGGELFF
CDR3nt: TGTGCCAGCAGCCCGCCCAACTCTAAGGGGGGCGGGGAGCTGTTTTTT

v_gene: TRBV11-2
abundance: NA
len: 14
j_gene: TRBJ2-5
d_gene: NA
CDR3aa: CASSTMDGGETQYF
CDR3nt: TGTGCCAGCAGCACGATGGACGGTGGCGAGACCCAGTACTTC

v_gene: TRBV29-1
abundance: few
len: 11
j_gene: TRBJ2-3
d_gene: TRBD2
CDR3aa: CSVGEGDTQYF
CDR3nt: TGCAGCGTGGGGGAGGGAGATACGCAGTATTTT

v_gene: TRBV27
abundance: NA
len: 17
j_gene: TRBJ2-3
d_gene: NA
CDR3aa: CASSLILAPGGTDTQYF
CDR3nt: TGTGCCAGCAGTTTAATCCTAGCTCCTGGGGGCACAGATACGCAGTATTTT

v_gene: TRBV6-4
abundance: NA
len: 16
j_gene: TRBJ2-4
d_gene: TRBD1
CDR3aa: CASTLGQGLPRNIQYF
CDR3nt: TGTGCCAGCACCCTCGGACAGGGGCTACCAAGAAACATTCAGTACTTC

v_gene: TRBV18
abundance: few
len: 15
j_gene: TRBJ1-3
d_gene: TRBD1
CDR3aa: CASSLQTGTGNTIYF
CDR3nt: TGTGCCAGCTCATTACAGACAGGGACTGGAAACACCATATATTTT

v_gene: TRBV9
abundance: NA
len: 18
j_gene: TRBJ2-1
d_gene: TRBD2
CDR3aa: CASSVVPGGAGSYNEQFF
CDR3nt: TGTGCCAGCAGCGTAGTACCGGGAGGCGCTGGCTCCTACAATGAGCAGTTCTTC

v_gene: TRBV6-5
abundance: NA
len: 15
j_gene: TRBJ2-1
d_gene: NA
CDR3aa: CASSYSAPQEGGSVF
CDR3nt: TGTGCCAGCAGTTACTCTGCCCCCCAGGAGGGGGGCAGTGTCTTC

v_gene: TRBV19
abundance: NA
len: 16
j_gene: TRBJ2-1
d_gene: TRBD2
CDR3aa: CASSLAGGRTYNEQFF
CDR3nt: TGTGCCAGTAGCTTAGCGGGAGGGAGGACCTACAATGAGCAGTTCTTC